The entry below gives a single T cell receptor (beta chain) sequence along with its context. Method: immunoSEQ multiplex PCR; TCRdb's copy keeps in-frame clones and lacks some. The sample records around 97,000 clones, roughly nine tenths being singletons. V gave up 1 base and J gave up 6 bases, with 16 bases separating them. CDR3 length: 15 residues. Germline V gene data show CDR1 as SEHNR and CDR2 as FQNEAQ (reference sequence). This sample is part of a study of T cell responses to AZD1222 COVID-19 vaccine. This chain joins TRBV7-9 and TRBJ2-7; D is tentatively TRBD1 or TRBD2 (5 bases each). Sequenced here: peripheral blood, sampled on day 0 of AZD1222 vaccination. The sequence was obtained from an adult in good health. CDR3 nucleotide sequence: TGTGCCAGCAGCTTAGAGACCATGTTTGGGACCGAGCAGTACTTC. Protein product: CASSLETMFGTEQYF.